The 5 T cell receptor beta chains presented below share a single source sample, sequenced in a study of T cell changes during pregnancy in multiple sclerosis. Assay: immunoSEQ multiplex PCR; the TCRdb copy retains only in-frame clones and omits some. The data show over 65,000 clones, approximately 94% seen once. Sequences were derived from peripheral blood, sampled in the third trimester of pregnancy. The receptors were sampled from a female donor with multiple sclerosis, enrolled in a pregnancy study.

This rearrangement joins TRBV7-2 to TRBJ2-3; 15 nucleotides agree with TRBD2. CDR3 length: 15 amino acids. Germline V gene sequence: CDR1 SGHTA, CDR2 FQGNSA. V lost 5 bases and J lost 10; bases outside the gene matches: 7. The CDR3 DNA reads as TGTGCCAGCAGCCCGAGGACTAGCGGGGGGGCCTCGCAGTATTTT. This sequence encodes CASSPRTSGGASQYF.

This chain joins TRBV4-3 and TRBJ1-5, with D possibly matching TRBD1 (6 bases). V lost 2 bases to trimming and J lost 2 bases, with 10 bases between them. CDR3 size: 15 residues. The germline gives CDR1 LGHNA, CDR2 YSLEER. The DNA for the CDR3 is TGCGCCAGCAGCCAATACCGACAGGGCAATCAGCCCCAGCATTTT. Translated: CASSQYRQGNQPQHF.

The chain combines TRBV7-6 with TRBJ2-5, with D perhaps TRBD1 (6 bases). Per germline, CDR1 SGHVS and CDR2 FNYEAQ. This CDR3 spans 14 amino acids. Trimming pared 1 base from V and 2 bases from J, leaving 8 bases between. This CDR3 reads CASSLGGPQETQYF. CDR3 coding DNA: TGTGCCAGCAGCTTAGGGGGGCCACAAGAGACCCAGTACTTC.

The rearrangement links TRBV2 to TRBJ1-1; D may be TRBD1 (5 bases). The germline V gene has CDR1 SNHLY and CDR2 FYNNEI. V was trimmed by 6 bases and J by 4 bases, leaving 6 bases between them. CDR3 size: 11 residues. The CDR3 coding sequence is TGTGCCAGCAGGGACATCACTGAAGCTTTCTTT. It encodes CASRDITEAFF.

V is TRBV29-1 and J is TRBJ2-1; D perhaps matches TRBD2 (5 bases). Germline CDR1 reads SQVTM; CDR2 reads ANQGSEA. V was clipped by 1 base and J by 0 bases, with 10 bases between them. The CDR3 is 15 amino acids. CDR3 bases: TGCAGCGTTGAAGGGCGGAGGAGCTCCTACAATGAGCAGTTCTTC. It specifies CSVEGRRSSYNEQFF.